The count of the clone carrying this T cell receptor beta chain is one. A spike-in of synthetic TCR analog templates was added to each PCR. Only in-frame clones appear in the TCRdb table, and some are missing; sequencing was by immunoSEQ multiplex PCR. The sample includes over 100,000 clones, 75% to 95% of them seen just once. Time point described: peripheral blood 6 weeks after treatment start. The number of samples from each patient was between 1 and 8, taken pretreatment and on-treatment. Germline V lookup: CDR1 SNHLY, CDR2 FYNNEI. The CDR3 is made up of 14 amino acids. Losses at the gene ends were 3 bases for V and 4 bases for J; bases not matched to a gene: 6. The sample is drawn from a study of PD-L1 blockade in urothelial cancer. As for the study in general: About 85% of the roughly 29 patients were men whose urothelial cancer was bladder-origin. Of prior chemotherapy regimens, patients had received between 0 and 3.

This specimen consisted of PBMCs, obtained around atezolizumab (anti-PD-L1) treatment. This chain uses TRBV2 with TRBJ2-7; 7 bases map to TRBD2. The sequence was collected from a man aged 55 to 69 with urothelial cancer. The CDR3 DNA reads TGTGCCAGCAGTGACGTGGGAGGGCGTTACGAGCAGTACTTC. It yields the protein CASSDVGGRYEQYF.